This T cell receptor beta chain is drawn from a study of T cells of healthy individuals. TCRdb re-derived calls from the 5' RACE reads in MiXCR, one entry per CDR3 protein. The table has 60,000 to 75,000 distinct CDR3 sequences, under 20% seen once. The CDR3 covers 15 residues. Germline assignment: CDR1 SGHNT and CDR2 YYREEE (reference sequence). V shed 0 bases and J shed 6 bases, with 14 bases lying between them. The TCR sequence derives from a human donor in good health. V usage is TRBV5-4 and J usage is TRBJ2-3, with a weak D call TRBD2 (5 bases). CDR3: CASSLEVKRRDTQYF. The CDR3 region has the DNA TGTGCCAGCAGCTTGGAGGTCAAGAGGAGGGATACGCAGTATTTT.